The clone carrying this T cell receptor (beta chain) came up a few times. Its antigen is not known. Isolation of CD4+ and CD8+ T cells from PBMCs was achieved by sorting. This record comes from a study of CD8+ T cells in alopecia areata. Study results and caveats: Whereas mice showed it more clearly, TCR sharing across patients was murkier, possibly because of HLA.

From germline, CDR1 is SGHRS and CDR2 YFSETQ. The J segment lost 1 base and the V segment lost 0 bases, leaving 4 bases of the junction unmatched. This CDR3 has 15 residues. After isolation, RNA underwent reverse transcription to generate cDNA as the sequencing template. Sequencing was performed with immunoSEQ multiplex PCR; in TCRdb, only in-frame clones are kept and a portion is missing. The sample has 150,000 to 200,000 clones; approximately 59% are singletons. The V call is TRBV5-1, the J call TRBJ2-7; 7 nucleotides align to TRBD1. Sequences were derived from CD4+ T cells sorted from blood, sampled at week 0. This clonotype was sampled from a human donor with alopecia areata. The chain's CDR3 is CASSLDGQVSYEQYF. The CDR3 DNA reads as TGCGCCAGCAGCTTGGATGGACAGGTATCCTACGAGCAGTACTTC.